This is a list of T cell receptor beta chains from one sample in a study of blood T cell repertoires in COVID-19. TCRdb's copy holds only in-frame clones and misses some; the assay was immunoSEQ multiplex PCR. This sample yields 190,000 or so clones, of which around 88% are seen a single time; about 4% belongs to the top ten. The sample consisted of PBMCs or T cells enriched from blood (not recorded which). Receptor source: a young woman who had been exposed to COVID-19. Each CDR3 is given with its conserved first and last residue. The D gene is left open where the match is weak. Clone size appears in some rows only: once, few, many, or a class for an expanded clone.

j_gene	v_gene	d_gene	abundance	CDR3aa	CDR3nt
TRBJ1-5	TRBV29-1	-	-	CSVAPGMGQPQHF	TGCAGCGTTGCCCCAGGGATGGGTCAGCCCCAGCATTTT
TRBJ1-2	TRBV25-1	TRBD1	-	CASSGPGGQAYYGYTF	TGTGCCAGCAGTGGGCCGGGTGGACAGGCCTACTATGGCTACACCTTC
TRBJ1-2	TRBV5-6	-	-	CASSPFQVFLYGYTF	TGTGCCAGCAGCCCATTTCAGGTCTTTCTCTATGGCTACACCTTC
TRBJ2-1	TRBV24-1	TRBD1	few	CATSDDRGVYNEQFF	TGTGCCACCAGTGACGACAGGGGGGTTTACAATGAGCAGTTCTTC
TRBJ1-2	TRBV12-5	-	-	CASGLVQGTYGYTF	TGTGCTAGTGGTTTGGTACAAGGGACATATGGCTACACCTTC
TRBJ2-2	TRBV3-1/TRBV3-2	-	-	CASSHPVGELFF	TGTGCCAGCAGCCACCCCGTCGGGGAGCTGTTTTTT
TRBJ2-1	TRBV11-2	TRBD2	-	CASSLGLAGTSYNEQFF	TGTGCCAGCAGCTTGGGGCTAGCGGGGACTTCCTACAATGAGCAGTTCTTC
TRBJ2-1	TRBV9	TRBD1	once	CASSWGQGFHNEQFF	TGTGCCAGCAGCTGGGGACAGGGGTTCCACAATGAGCAGTTCTTC
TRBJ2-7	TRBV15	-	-	CATSRDPSYEQYF	TGTGCCACCAGCAGAGATCCCAGCTACGAGCAGTACTTC
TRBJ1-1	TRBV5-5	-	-	CASSIEPNTEAFF	TGTGCCAGCAGCATCGAGCCGAACACTGAAGCTTTCTTT
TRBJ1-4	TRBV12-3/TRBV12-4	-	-	CASSSHEKLFF	TGTGCCAGCAGCTCCCATGAAAAACTGTTTTTT
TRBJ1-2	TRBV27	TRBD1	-	CASSLDPGGPYGYTF	TGTGCCAGCAGTTTAGACCCAGGGGGCCCCTATGGCTACACCTTC
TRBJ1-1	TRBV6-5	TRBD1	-	CASSRSIQGASAFF	TGTGCCAGCAGTAGATCAATTCAGGGGGCTAGTGCTTTCTTT
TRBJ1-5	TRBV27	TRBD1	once	CASSLSGTGDQPQHF	TGTGCCAGCAGTTTGTCCGGGACAGGGGATCAGCCCCAGCATTTT
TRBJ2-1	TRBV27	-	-	CASSFGGLEQFF	TGTGCCAGCAGTTTTGGGGGCTTAGAGCAGTTCTTC
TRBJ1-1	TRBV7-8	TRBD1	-	CASSFTRQGAVTEAFF	TGTGCCAGCAGCTTCACCAGACAGGGGGCAGTGACTGAAGCTTTCTTT
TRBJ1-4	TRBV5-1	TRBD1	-	CASSLGQGGKLFF	TGCGCCAGCAGCTTGGGACAGGGCGGAAAACTGTTTTTT
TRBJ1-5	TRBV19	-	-	CASSIVQGQPQHF	TGTGCCAGTAGTATAGTACAGGGACAGCCCCAGCATTTT
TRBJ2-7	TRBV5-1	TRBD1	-	CASSLGWDRGNEQYF	TGCGCCAGCAGCTTGGGCTGGGACAGGGGCAACGAGCAGTACTTC
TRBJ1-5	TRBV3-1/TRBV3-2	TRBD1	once	CASSPRQGAQPQHF	TGTGCCAGCAGCCCTCGACAGGGAGCTCAGCCCCAGCATTTT
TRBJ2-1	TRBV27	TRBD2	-	CASSSRLRLAGGRNEQFF	TGTGCCAGCAGTTCCCGACTGAGACTGGCGGGGGGGAGGAATGAGCAGTTCTTC
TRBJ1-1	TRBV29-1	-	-	CSVEPHTNTEAFF	TGCAGCGTTGAACCCCACACGAACACTGAAGCTTTCTTT
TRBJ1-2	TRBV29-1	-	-	CSVRTDTNYGYTF	TGCAGCGTCAGGACAGACACTAACTATGGCTACACCTTC
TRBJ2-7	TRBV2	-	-	CASDGGYEQYF	TGTGCCAGCGATGGAGGCTACGAGCAGTACTTC
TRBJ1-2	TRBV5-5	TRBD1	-	CASSLWDRANYGYTF	TGTGCCAGCAGCTTATGGGACAGGGCTAACTATGGCTACACCTTC
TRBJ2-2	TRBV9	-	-	CASRSPTGRDTGELFF	TGTGCCAGCAGGAGCCCAACAGGGCGCGACACCGGGGAGCTGTTTTTT
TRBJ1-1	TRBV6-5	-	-	CASSSEHRITNTEAFF	TGTGCCAGCAGTTCCGAGCACAGGATTACGAACACTGAAGCTTTCTTT
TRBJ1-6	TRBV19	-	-	CASSMAGTQNSPLHF	TGTGCCAGTAGTATGGCAGGGACACAGAATTCACCCCTCCACTTT